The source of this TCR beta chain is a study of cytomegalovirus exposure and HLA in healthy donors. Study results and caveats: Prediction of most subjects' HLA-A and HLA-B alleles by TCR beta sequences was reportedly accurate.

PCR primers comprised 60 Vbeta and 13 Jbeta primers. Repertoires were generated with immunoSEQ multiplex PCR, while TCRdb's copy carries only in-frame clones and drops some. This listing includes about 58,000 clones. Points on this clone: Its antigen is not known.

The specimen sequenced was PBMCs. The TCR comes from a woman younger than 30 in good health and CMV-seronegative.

CDR3 sequence reads: CASSSRGGSYGYTF. The CDR3 DNA reads as TGTGCCAGCAGTTCCAGGGGCGGAAGCTATGGCTACACCTTC. V and J are TRBV28 and TRBJ1-2; D is possibly TRBD1 (6 bases). The V gene lost 4 bases and the J gene lost 4 bases, with 13 bases spanning the gap. This CDR3 contains 14 residues. Germline CDR1 MDHEN, CDR2 SYDVKM.